These 28 T cell receptor beta chains were all obtained from the same sample, sequenced in a study of identical twins. TCRdb re-derived calls from the 5' RACE reads in MiXCR, one entry per CDR3 protein. The table lists roughly 230,000 distinct CDR3 sequences, approximately 8.3% of them singletons, with less than 4% in the top ten. These data also formed part of another study, on yellow fever vaccine responses in identical twins.

The sample comprised CD8+ T cells sorted from blood. These receptors were taken from a woman under 30 in good health.

This clonotype has at least ten counts. The CDR3 loop reads CASSQDRVSQGLYYEQYF. CDR3 coding DNA: TGCGCCAGCAGCCAAGATCGAGTGTCACAGGGTCTTTACTACGAGCAGTACTTC. This chain links TRBV4-3 with TRBJ2-7; maybe TRBD1 (6 bases). The CDR3 runs 18 residues. Trimming took 0 bases from V and 3 from J, leaving 21 bases between them. The V gene's germline CDR1 is LGHNA and CDR2 YSLEER.

V usage is TRBV7-9 and J usage is TRBJ2-2; unclear D gene. The germline gives CDR1 SEHNR, CDR2 FQNEAQ (reference sequence). This CDR3 region has 14 residues. Trimming left V 1 base short and J 4 bases short, with 7 bases between. The CDR3 is CASSLDPSTGELFF. The CDR3 nucleotides are TGTGCCAGCAGCTTAGATCCCTCCACCGGGGAGCTGTTTTTT.

This clonotype has a count of ten or more. The V call is TRBV4-3, the J call TRBJ2-2; 9 bases align to TRBD1. This CDR3 has 17 amino acids. CDR1 is LGHNA, CDR2 YSLEER, per germline. Trimming at V came to 5 bases and at J to 2 bases, leaving 9 bases not matched to a gene. The CDR3 DNA is TGCGCCAGCAGCGACAACTCGGGACAGGGCAACACCGGGGAGCTGTTTTTT. Translating gives CASSDNSGQGNTGELFF.

This clonotype was detected ten times or more. The chain links TRBV29-1 to TRBJ2-1; a possible D gene is TRBD1 (6 bases). The germline V gene has CDR1 SQVTM and CDR2 ANQGSEA. V was clipped by 3 bases and J by 10 bases, with 19 bases between them. The CDR3 spans 14 residues. The CDR3 coding sequence is TGCAGCGTTGACCCGGGGCAGGGGTTCGGGGAGCAGTTCTTC. Encoded protein: CSVDPGQGFGEQFF.

This clonotype was seen a few times. This chain connects TRBV5-6 to TRBJ2-1, with 7 nucleotides matching TRBD1. Germline-derived CDR1 and CDR2 are SGHDT and YYEEEE. The length of the CDR3 is 16 residues. V dropped 4 bases and J dropped 8; count of bases not matched to a gene: 15. CDR3 sequence reads: CASSPNRGGAWDEQFF. CDR3 in DNA: TGTGCCAGCAGCCCGAACCGAGGGGGCGCTTGGGATGAGCAGTTCTTC.

The CDR3 loop reads CSVEVSDGGSYEQYF. The CDR3 region has the DNA TGCAGCGTTGAAGTGAGTGACGGGGGGAGCTACGAGCAGTACTTC. This chain uses TRBV29-1 with TRBJ2-7; TRBD2 matches 7 bases. The V segment lost 1 base and the J segment 3 bases; nucleotides outside the gene matches: 9. Germline CDR1 is SQVTM and CDR2 is ANQGSEA. The CDR3 totals 15 residues.

The table lists this clonotype with many counts. The genes are TRBV28 and TRBJ2-4; D not resolved. Trimming took 2 bases from V and 5 from J, leaving 7 bases between them. The germline V gene encodes CDR1 MDHEN and CDR2 SYDVKM. CDR3 length: 13 residues. CDR3 sequence: CASSLRVENIQYF. The CDR3, as DNA: TGTGCCAGCAGTTTACGGGTGGAAAACATTCAGTACTTC.

This clonotype was counted many times. The chain links TRBV20-1 to TRBJ2-1; 7 bases fit TRBD2. From germline, CDR1 is DFQATT and CDR2 SNEGSKA (reference sequence). This CDR3 region has 14 residues. V lost 0 bases to trimming and J lost 7 bases; unmatched junction nucleotides: 6. The CDR3 region is CSARDLAGENEQFF. CDR3 nucleotide sequence: TGCAGTGCTAGAGACCTCGCGGGGGAGAATGAGCAGTTCTTC.

This chain links TRBV2 with TRBJ2-1, with D unclear. Germline values: CDR1 SNHLY, CDR2 FYNNEI. V was trimmed by 3 bases and J by 9 bases, leaving 6 bases between them. This CDR3 contains 11 residues. The CDR3 loop is CASSDNAEQFF. The CDR3 coding sequence is TGTGCCAGCAGTGATAATGCTGAGCAGTTCTTC.

This clonotype was detected ten times or more. The gene calls are TRBV29-1 and TRBJ2-1; D could derive from TRBD1 or TRBD2 (5 bases each). The CDR3 runs 15 residues. Germline-derived CDR1 and CDR2 are SQVTM and ANQGSEA. V lost 5 bases, J lost 4 bases, and 18 bases lay in between. The CDR3 reads CSVRGSGTQYNEQFF. The DNA for the CDR3 is TGCAGCGTTAGGGGTTCTGGGACGCAGTACAATGAGCAGTTCTTC.

The chain is built from TRBV27 and TRBJ2-1; TRBD2 is a possible D gene (5 bases). With 2 bases removed from V and 5 bases from J, the gap between germline ends came to 10 bases. The CDR3 loop spans 14 amino acids. Per the germline V gene, CDR1 is MNHEY and CDR2 is SMNVEV (reference sequence). CDR3 nucleotides: TGTGCCAGCAGTTTAATAATAGCGAACAATGAGCAGTTCTTC. Translating gives CASSLIIANNEQFF.

V usage is TRBV2 and J usage is TRBJ1-2; no definite D call. Germline values: CDR1 SNHLY, CDR2 FYNNEI. CDR3 length: 13 residues. V lost 3 bases and J lost 4, with 9 bases in between. In DNA, the CDR3 is TGTGCCAGCAGTGACAGGACGACCTATGGCTACACCTTC. Translating it yields CASSDRTTYGYTF. The variable domain in full, with the rest retrieved from reference TRBV2 and TRBJ1-2, is EPEVTQTPSHQVTQMGQEVILRCVPISNHLYFYWYRQILGQKVEFLVSFYNNEISEKSEIFDDQFSVERPDGSNFTLKIRSTKLEDSAMYFCASSDRTTYGYTFGSGTRLTVV.

V is TRBV12-3 or TRBV12-4 and J is TRBJ2-1, with 7 bases identical to TRBD2. This CDR3 is built from 15 residues. With V trimmed by 6 bases and J by 6 bases, 11 bases remained unmatched. CDR3 region: CASSPGTSEVNEQFF. In DNA, the CDR3 is TGTGCCAGCAGCCCAGGAACTAGCGAGGTCAATGAGCAGTTCTTC.

This clonotype showed up just a few times. The chain couples TRBV2 to TRBJ2-1, with 10 bases lining up with TRBD2. The length of the CDR3 is 16 residues. Germline trimming cut 8 bases from V and 1 base from J; bases unmatched to any gene: 8. Per the germline V gene, CDR1 is SNHLY and CDR2 is FYNNEI. CDR3 in amino acids: CASRRLAGASYNEQFF. The CDR3 region has the DNA TGTGCCAGCCGTCGACTAGCGGGCGCATCCTACAATGAGCAGTTCTTC. The full variable domain, rest sourced from reference TRBV2 and TRBJ2-1, is EPEVTQTPSHQVTQMGQEVILRCVPISNHLYFYWYRQILGQKVEFLVSFYNNEISEKSEIFDDQFSVERPDGSNFTLKIRSTKLEDSAMYFCASRRLAGASYNEQFFGPGTRLTVL.

This clonotype was seen ten or more times. The chain combines TRBV6-4 with TRBJ2-3; D may be TRBD1 or TRBD2 (5 bases each). CDR1 is MRHNA, CDR2 SNTAGT, per germline. The CDR3 is made up of 13 amino acids. The V end lost 2 bases, the J end lost 8 bases, and 11 bases lay between the germline ends. CDR3 in amino acids: CASSDRDQGTQYF. The CDR3 DNA is TGTGCCAGCAGTGACCGGGATCAGGGTACGCAGTATTTT.

The V call is TRBV6-1, the J call TRBJ1-6; TRBD1 aligns across 9 bases. This CDR3 has 15 amino acids. Germline CDR1 MNHNS, CDR2 SASEGT. V lost 6 bases to trimming and J lost 6 bases; unmatched junction nucleotides: 6. CDR3 sequence reads: CASSKAGQGNSPLHF. CDR3 nucleotide sequence: TGTGCCAGCAGCAAGGCGGGACAGGGTAATTCACCCCTCCACTTT.

This clonotype was recorded many times. The genes are TRBV28 and TRBJ2-5, with D tentatively TRBD1 (6 bases). Germline values: CDR1 MDHEN, CDR2 SYDVKM. The CDR3 has 16 residues. Trimming removed 2 bases at V and 0 bases at J, with 13 bases between. CDR3 loop: CASSLTGTPYQETQYF. Written as DNA, the CDR3 is TGTGCCAGCAGTTTAACCGGGACACCGTACCAAGAGACCCAGTACTTC.

This CDR3 reads CASSPNLGYNEQFF. CDR3 bases: TGTGCCAGCAGCCCCAACTTAGGATACAATGAGCAGTTCTTC. The chain couples TRBV7-9 to TRBJ2-1, with D hard to call. The V end lost 5 bases, the J end lost 4 bases, and 12 bases lay between the germline ends. The CDR3 sequence is 14 residues long. The germline CDR1 and CDR2 sequences are SEHNR and FQNEAQ (reference sequence). The full variable domain, with the rest looked up from reference TRBV7-9 and TRBJ2-1, is DTGVSQNPRHKITKRGQNVTFRCDPISEHNRLYWYRQTLGQGPEFLTYFQNEAQLEKSRLLSDRFSAERPKGSFSTLEIQRTEQGDSAMYLCASSPNLGYNEQFFGPGTRLTVL.

This clonotype was counted only a few times. This chain links TRBV20-1 with TRBJ2-1; 7 bases align to TRBD1. This CDR3 is built from 15 residues. Germline CDR1 reads DFQATT; CDR2 reads SNEGSKA (reference sequence). V lost 1 base to trimming and J lost 0 bases; unmatched junction nucleotides: 3. The CDR3 sequence is CSARGQGSSYNEQFF. CDR3 DNA sequence: TGCAGTGCTAGAGGACAGGGCAGCTCCTACAATGAGCAGTTCTTC.

This clonotype was counted many times. The V gene is TRBV25-1, the J gene TRBJ2-7; D uncertain. Trimming pared 0 bases from V and 2 bases from J, leaving 8 bases between. The CDR3 sequence is 14 residues long. Germline V lookup: CDR1 MGHDK, CDR2 SYGVNS. The CDR3 here is CASSEYEIPYEQYF. In nucleotides, the CDR3 is TGTGCCAGCAGTGAATACGAGATACCCTACGAGCAGTACTTC.

This clonotype occurred many times. This chain joins TRBV7-8 and TRBJ2-1; 12 bases align to TRBD2. Germline values: CDR1 SGHVS, CDR2 FQNEAQ. There are 19 residues in the CDR3. The V segment lost 5 bases and the J segment 10 bases; nucleotides outside the gene matches: 21. In nucleotides, the CDR3 is TGTGCCAGCAGCCCCACTTCTCCTAGCGGGAGGGCCCTGTTGAACGAGCAGTTCTTC. Protein: CASSPTSPSGRALLNEQFF.

This clonotype was counted only a few times. The genes are TRBV20-1 and TRBJ2-7; the D gene is possibly TRBD2 (5 bases). The CDR3 loop spans 13 amino acids. The V end lost 5 bases, the J end lost 4 bases, and 15 bases lay between the germline ends. Germline assignment: CDR1 DFQATT and CDR2 SNEGSKA (reference sequence). In nucleotides, the CDR3 is TGCAGTGCTCCAGAGGGAGAGTTTTACGAGCAGTACTTC. This translates into CSAPEGEFYEQYF.

This clonotype was counted a few times. This CDR3 reads CASSLFQGTETQYF. The CDR3 bases are TGTGCCAGCAGTTTGTTTCAGGGGACGGAGACCCAGTACTTC. This rearrangement joins TRBV28 to TRBJ2-5; TRBD1 might be the D (6 bases). The length of the CDR3 is 14 residues. CDR1 MDHEN and CDR2 SYDVKM come from the germline V gene. Trimming shortened V by 3 bases and J by 5 bases, and 13 bases separated the two germline ends.

The V gene is TRBV20-1, the J gene TRBJ2-2; TRBD2 agrees at 10 bases. The V segment lost 0 bases and the J segment 3 bases; nucleotides outside the gene matches: 7. The V gene's germline CDR1 is DFQATT and CDR2 SNEGSKA (reference sequence). CDR3 size: 17 residues. The CDR3 DNA sequence: TGCAGTGCTAGAGATCCTAGCGGGAGCTCCGACACCGGGGAGCTGTTTTTT. Amino acids: CSARDPSGSSDTGELFF.

The chain recombines TRBV11-2 with TRBJ1-1, with a weak D call TRBD1 (6 bases). In germline, CDR1 is SGHAT, CDR2 FQNNGV. The CDR3 loop spans 16 amino acids. Trimming took 8 bases from V and 1 from J, leaving 20 bases between them. CDR3 region: CASVLLGAGTNTEAFF. DNA for the CDR3: TGTGCCAGCGTCCTGTTGGGGGCGGGGACGAACACTGAAGCTTTCTTT.

The chain is built from TRBV7-9 and TRBJ2-5; TRBD1 is a possible D gene (6 bases). The V and J ends lost 8 bases and 0 bases respectively, with 19 bases between them. The CDR3 contains 16 residues. Germline V gene data show CDR1 as SEHNR and CDR2 as FQNEAQ (reference sequence). CDR3: CASYPPSGQYQETQYF. For the CDR3, the DNA is TGTGCCAGCTATCCCCCCTCAGGACAGTACCAAGAGACCCAGTACTTC.

This clonotype was seen more than once but under ten times. V and J are TRBV27 and TRBJ2-3; possibly TRBD2 for D (5 bases). The CDR3 has 15 amino acids. Trimming left V 2 bases short and J 1 base short, with 10 bases between. Germline CDR1 is MNHEY and CDR2 is SMNVEV (reference sequence). The CDR3 DNA is TGTGCCAGCAGTTTACTCGTGGGAGGCACAGATACGCAGTATTTT. Translation: CASSLLVGGTDTQYF.

Only a few counts were recorded for this clonotype. V and J are TRBV3-1 and TRBJ2-2, with D possibly being TRBD2 (6 bases). The V and J ends lost 1 base and 2 bases respectively, with 8 bases between them. The CDR3 spans 15 residues. CDR1 LGHDT and CDR2 YNNKEL come from the germline V gene (reference sequence). The CDR3 DNA sequence: TGTGCCAGCAGCCAAGTTAGCGGTAACACCGGGGAGCTGTTTTTT. Encoded protein: CASSQVSGNTGELFF.